This TCR beta chain was sequenced for a study of T-cell reconstitution after alpha-beta-depleted transplantation in children. Study outcomes and limitations: T-cell counts and diversity were attributed mostly to newly produced T cells one year after transplant.

For TCRbeta, the library was prepared with unique molecular identifiers. TCRdb called the PCR reads again in MiXCR, with one record for every CDR3 protein. The top ten clones hold approximately 5% of a sample with some 840,000 distinct CDR3 sequences, around 17% of them seen once. Note on this clonotype: The antigen remains undetermined.

Germline values: CDR1 SGHDT, CDR2 YYEEEE. Trimming took 3 bases from V and 4 from J, leaving 24 bases between them. The CDR3 totals 18 residues. The clonotype comes from a male patient younger than 18 who had a stem cell transplant for acute lymphoblastic leukemia, so the T cells may come from the graft donor. V gene TRBV5-6 combines with J gene TRBJ2-3, with TRBD2 as a possible D gene (6 bases). The starting material was PBMCs, mostly from graft donor cells, obtained 360 days after TCRalphabeta/CD19-depleted stem cell transplant. The CDR3 bases are TGTGCCAGCAGCTCCGCCGTGTGGTGGGGGGAGGTTGCAGATACGCAGTATTTT. It is translated as CASSSAVWWGEVADTQYF. The full variable domain, its missing parts supplied by reference TRBV5-6 and TRBJ2-3, is DAGVTQSPTHLIKTRGQQVTLRCSPKSGHDTVSWYQQALGQGPQFIFQYYEEEERQRGNFPDRFSGHQFPNYSSELNVNALLLGDSALYLCASSSAVWWGEVADTQYFGPGTRLTVL.